The TCR beta chain under discussion was sequenced for a study of blood T cell repertoires in COVID-19. Study context: PBMCs, B-cell-depleted T cells, or T cells were the source of the cDNA or gDNA that made up the material.

Source study methods: Reference gene primer amplification yielded estimated nucleated cell counts. Here immunoSEQ multiplex PCR was the method, and the copy in TCRdb shows in-frame clones only, minus some. That table is the source of V, J and clone size, and D and trimming were worked out from the DNA. This repertoire shows over 95,000 clones, roughly 80% found once; its top ten account for approximately 1.5%. This CDR3 is built from 17 residues. From germline, CDR1 is SGDLS and CDR2 YYNGEE. Trimming took 0 bases from V and 4 from J; bases not matched to a gene: 9. The receptor was isolated from a man in his fifties or sixties with acute or convalescent COVID-19. This rearrangement joins TRBV9 to TRBJ2-5; 10 nucleotides match TRBD2. Sequencing input: peripheral blood. CDR3 residues: CASSVGGAGGRRETQYF. The CDR3 region has the DNA TGTGCCAGCAGCGTAGGTGGAGCGGGGGGGCGTCGAGAGACCCAGTACTTC.